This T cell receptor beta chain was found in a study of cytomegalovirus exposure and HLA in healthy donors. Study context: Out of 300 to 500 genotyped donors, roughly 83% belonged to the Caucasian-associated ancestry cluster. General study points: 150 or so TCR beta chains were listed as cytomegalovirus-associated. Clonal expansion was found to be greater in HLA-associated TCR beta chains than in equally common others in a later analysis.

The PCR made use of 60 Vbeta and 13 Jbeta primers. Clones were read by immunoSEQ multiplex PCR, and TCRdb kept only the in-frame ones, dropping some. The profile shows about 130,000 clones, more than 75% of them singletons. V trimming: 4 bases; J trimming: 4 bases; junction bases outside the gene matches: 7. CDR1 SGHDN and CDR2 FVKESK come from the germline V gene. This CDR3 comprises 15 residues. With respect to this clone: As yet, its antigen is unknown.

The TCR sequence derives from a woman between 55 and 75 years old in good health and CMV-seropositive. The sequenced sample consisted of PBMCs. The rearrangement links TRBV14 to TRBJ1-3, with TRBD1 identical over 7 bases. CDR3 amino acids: CASSRYRGGGNTIYF. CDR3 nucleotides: TGTGCCAGCAGCCGCTACAGGGGCGGAGGAAACACCATATATTTT.